This T cell receptor beta chain was documented in a study of blood T cell repertoires in COVID-19. Study details: From the United States, Italy and Spain came samples of acute and convalescent COVID-19. Sources were T cells, B-cell-depleted T cells, or PBMCs; the material itself was cDNA or gDNA.

Across 20 to 25 US areas, participants ranged in age from about 18 to 100 years. Self-reported history from a screening survey and questionnaire set each donor's cohort. Only in-frame clones appear in the TCRdb table, and some are missing; sequencing was by immunoSEQ multiplex PCR. This table holds 230,000 or so clones, about nine tenths found once. The V gene's germline CDR1 is SGHRS and CDR2 YFSETQ. This CDR3 comprises 15 residues. V lost 0 bases to trimming and J lost 0 bases, with 9 bases between them. The rearrangement uses TRBV5-1 and TRBJ1-1, with D uncertain. The TCR originated in a woman between 40 and 55 years old with acute COVID-19. The sequencing input was PBMCs or T cells enriched from blood (not recorded which). CDR3: CASSLGHSMNTEAFF. The CDR3 DNA sequence: TGCGCCAGCAGCTTGGGGCACAGCATGAACACTGAAGCTTTCTTT.